This passage covers 4 T cell receptor beta chains from one sample sequenced in a study of blood T cell repertoires in COVID-19. Using immunoSEQ multiplex PCR, the repertoire was profiled, and TCRdb retains in-frame clones only, with some absent. This sample has 130,000 to 150,000 clones, with 81% found just once. The specimen sequenced was peripheral blood. These receptors all stem from a human donor with acute or convalescent COVID-19. The donor label of this sample is uncertain.

This clone was observed once. The V call is TRBV3-1 (or the pseudogene TRBV3-2), the J call TRBJ1-5, with 10 bases fitting TRBD1. Germline V gene data show CDR1 as LGHDT and CDR2 as YNNKEL (reference sequence). This CDR3 region has 16 residues. V shed 4 bases, J shed 0 bases, and the junction held 3 bases outside the gene matches. The CDR3, as DNA: TGTGCCAGCAGCCTCGGGACAGGGGATAGCAATCAGCCCCAGCATTTT. Its translation is CASSLGTGDSNQPQHF.

The chain couples TRBV18 to TRBJ2-3; the match to TRBD2 covers 14 bases. J gave up 1 base and V 0 bases, and 0 bases lay outside the gene matches. The germline V gene has CDR1 KGHSH and CDR2 LQKENI. The CDR3 contains 17 residues. As DNA, the CDR3 is TGTGCCAGCTCACCACCGGGACTAGCGGGGGGCACAGATACGCAGTATTTT. This encodes CASSPPGLAGGTDTQYF.

This clone has just a few counts. The chain combines TRBV7-8 with TRBJ2-1; 7 bases match TRBD2. This CDR3 comprises 13 residues. The germline V gene has CDR1 SGHVS and CDR2 FQNEAQ. The trim removed 11 bases at V and 2 bases at J, leaving 6 bases unmatched. CDR3 in amino acids: CAVRGGPYNEQFF. In DNA, the CDR3 is TGTGCCGTTCGCGGGGGTCCCTACAATGAGCAGTTCTTC.

The chain joins TRBV18 to TRBJ1-3; 9 bases are a match to TRBD1. The length of the CDR3 is 17 residues. After removal of 3 bases from V and 0 bases from J, the junction contained 6 bases not matched to a gene. Germline V CDR1 and CDR2: KGHSH, LQKENI. CDR3 amino acids: CASSPGQGGTSGNTIYF. CDR3 nucleotides: TGTGCCAGCTCACCGGGACAGGGAGGAACCTCTGGAAACACCATATATTTT.